This T cell receptor (beta chain) was documented in a study of T cell responses to AZD1222 COVID-19 vaccine. Notes on the study in general: A mostly white British donor set with more females was recruited, and clonal diversity was possibly underestimated. With dominance at 160-218 and 743-854, vaccine-associated CD4 TCRs spanned spike.

Repertoires were generated with immunoSEQ multiplex PCR, while TCRdb's copy carries only in-frame clones and drops some. The table includes 150,000 or so clones, 89% detected once. To note about this clone: What it binds is not known.

CDR1 and CDR2 (germline): LGHNT, FRNRAP. The V end was cut by 0 bases, the J end by 8 bases, with 13 bases between. The CDR3 length is 14 residues. Specimen: peripheral blood, collected on day 0 of AZD1222 vaccination. The chain couples TRBV12-5 to TRBJ1-2; D is possibly TRBD1 (5 bases). The receptor comes from an adult in good health. The CDR3 is CASGLVLGGAGYTF. CDR3 DNA: TGTGCTAGTGGTTTGGTACTAGGAGGGGCCGGCTACACCTTC. Filled out from reference TRBV12-5 and TRBJ1-2, the complete variable domain reads DARVTQTPRHKVTEMGQEVTMRCQPILGHNTVFWYRQTMMQGLELLAYFRNRAPLDDSGMPKDRFSAEMPDATLATLKIQPSEPRDSAVYFCASGLVLGGAGYTFGSGTRLTVV.